The 14 T cell receptor beta chains below come from one sample, sequenced in a study of early stage breast cancer tumors. Some clones are missing from TCRdb's copy, which holds only in-frame ones; the method was immunoSEQ multiplex PCR. The table includes 25,000 to 35,000 clones, about 83% detected once. The specimen sequenced was blood. These receptors all stem from a person in their fifties with breast cancer.

This chain uses TRBV10-1 with TRBJ2-3; the match to TRBD1 covers 10 bases. The CDR3 is 16 residues long. Germline V lookup: CDR1 WNHNN, CDR2 SYGVQD (reference sequence). V lost 4 bases, J lost 3 bases, and 7 bases stayed unmatched. The CDR3, as DNA: TGCGCCAGCAGTGGCCTGGGACAGGGGTCAACAGATACGCAGTATTTT. Its protein product is CASSGLGQGSTDTQYF.

The V and J genes are TRBV12-2 and TRBJ2-1; TRBD2 is the table's D call and was not checked against the DNA. TRBV12-2 is annotated as a pseudogene. The CDR3 spans 21 residues. CDR3 amino acids: CASRLSVTRLGTSPRHNEQFF. CDR3 in DNA: TGTGCAAGTCGCTTAAGTGTAACCCGACTAGGAACTAGTCCTCGTCACAATGAGCAGTTCTTC.

The J gene is TRBJ1-3, the V gene TRBV4-2, with TRBD1 identical over 8 bases. The CDR3 is 21 residues long. V lost 0 bases and J lost 1; bases outside the gene matches: 17. CDR1 is LGHNA and CDR2 is YNFKEQ in the germline V gene. The CDR3 spells CASSQEGWAGGLIQSGNTIYF. The CDR3, as DNA: TGTGCCAGCAGCCAAGAAGGCTGGGCAGGGGGCCTCATACAATCTGGAAACACCATATATTTT.

This chain joins TRBV27 and TRBJ2-2; 9 bases agree with TRBD1. Per germline, CDR1 MNHEY and CDR2 SMNVEV (reference sequence). The CDR3 runs 12 residues. The J segment lost 8 bases and the V segment lost 6 bases, leaving 1 base of the junction unmatched. This CDR3 is CASRTGGGELFF. CDR3 coding DNA: TGTGCCAGCAGGACAGGGGGTGGGGAGCTGTTTTTT.

The V and J genes are TRBV7-9 and TRBJ2-3, with 7 bases aligning to TRBD2. Trimming at V came to 5 bases and at J to 2 bases, leaving 7 bases not matched to a gene. The CDR3 loop spans 15 amino acids. From germline, CDR1 is SEHNR and CDR2 FQNEAQ (reference sequence). DNA of the CDR3: TGTGCCAGCAGCCCCCTAGCGGCCTCCACAGATACGCAGTATTTT. It codes for CASSPLAASTDTQYF.

This chain joins TRBV5-6 and TRBJ1-5; D possibly corresponds to TRBD1 (5 bases). V lost 2 bases and J lost 0, with 9 bases in between. The germline gives CDR1 SGHDT, CDR2 YYEEEE. The CDR3 has 15 amino acids. This chain's CDR3 is CASSFGGVSNQPQHF. The CDR3 coding sequence is TGTGCCAGCAGCTTTGGAGGGGTTAGCAATCAGCCCCAGCATTTT.

This clone occurred a few times. The V gene is TRBV19, the J gene TRBJ2-5; the D call may be TRBD1 or TRBD2 (5 bases each). V shed 4 bases and J shed 4 bases, with 16 bases lying between them. This CDR3 comprises 15 residues. The V gene's germline CDR1 is LNHDA and CDR2 SQIVND (reference sequence). This CDR3 is CASSNTESGGETQYF. The CDR3 coding sequence is TGTGCCAGTAGTAACACCGAAAGTGGGGGAGAGACCCAGTACTTC.

This chain links TRBV9 with TRBJ2-7; tentative D call: TRBD2 (6 bases). Germline CDR1 SGDLS, CDR2 YYNGEE. Trimming pared 7 bases from V and 2 bases from J, leaving 19 bases between. The CDR3 extends over 15 amino acids. In DNA, the CDR3 is TGTGCCAGCGGGTCGGGCGGGGACCGCGCCTACGAGCAGTACTTC. This sequence encodes CASGSGGDRAYEQYF. The entire variable domain, with the rest obtained from reference TRBV9 and TRBJ2-7, is as follows: DSGVTQTPKHLITATGQRVTLRCSPRSGDLSVYWYQQSLDQGLQFLIQYYNGEERAKGNILERFSAQQFPDLHSELNLSSLELGDSALYFCASGSGGDRAYEQYFGPGTRLTVT.

CDR3 in amino acids: CSVEGSQDRPRGDTQYF. As DNA, the CDR3 is TGCAGCGTTGAAGGATCCCAGGACAGGCCCCGCGGGGATACGCAGTATTTT. The chain recombines TRBV29-1 with TRBJ2-3; 7 positions agree with TRBD1. The germline CDR1 and CDR2 sequences are SQVTM and ANQGSEA. This CDR3 spans 17 amino acids. J lost 6 bases, V lost 1 base, and 16 bases had no gene match.

The gene calls are TRBV2 and TRBJ2-1; 7 bases fit TRBD2. After removal of 4 bases from V and 4 bases from J, the junction contained 10 bases not matched to a gene. Germline V gene lookup returns CDR1 SNHLY and CDR2 FYNNEI. The CDR3 consists of 16 residues. In nucleotides, the CDR3 is TGTGCCAGCAGTGGGAGCGGGACCCTGGGGTACAATGAGCAGTTCTTC. It is translated as CASSGSGTLGYNEQFF.

The chain links TRBV11-2 to TRBJ1-2, with D maybe TRBD1 (6 bases). This CDR3 is built from 15 residues. V was shortened by 5 bases and J by 0 bases, with 13 bases between the two germline ends. Germline V lookup: CDR1 SGHAT, CDR2 FQNNGV. CDR3: CASSQNRAANYGYTF. The CDR3 DNA sequence: TGTGCCAGCAGCCAAAACAGGGCTGCTAACTATGGCTACACCTTC.

The chain links TRBV6-6 to TRBJ2-7; TRBD1 agrees at 9 bases. Germline trimming cut 8 bases from V and 3 bases from J; bases unmatched to any gene: 5. The CDR3 contains 13 residues. CDR1 is MNHNY and CDR2 is SVGAGI in the germline V gene (reference sequence). The DNA of the CDR3 is TGTGCCAGCGGATTGGGACAGGGCTACGAGCAGTACTTC. It is translated as CASGLGQGYEQYF.

This clone was seen a single time. The V call is TRBV7-2, the J call TRBJ2-7; weak D call: TRBD2 (6 bases). The CDR3 extends over 14 amino acids. Germline CDR1 and CDR2: SGHTA and FQGNSA. V was trimmed by 4 bases and J by 5 bases, leaving 15 bases between them. The DNA of the CDR3 is TGTGCCAGCAGCTCCTCCGGGACTCCGGACGAGCAGTACTTC. Its protein product is CASSSSGTPDEQYF. The full variable domain, in which reference TRBV7-2 and TRBJ2-7 provide the parts outside the CDR3, is GAGVSQSPSNKVTEKGKDVELRCDPISGHTALYWYRQSLGQGLEFLIYFQGNSAPDKSGLPSDRFSAERTGGSVSTLTIQRTQQEDSAVYLCASSSSGTPDEQYFGPGTRLTVT.

This clone was recorded only once. The germline gene is not matched at one end of the junction; a read error may be the cause. V usage is TRBV19 and J usage is TRBJ2-1; 12 nucleotides line up with TRBD2. The CDR3 sequence is 17 residues long. Germline V CDR1 and CDR2: LNHDA, SQIVND (reference sequence). This CDR3 is CASSFPLGLAGYSEQFF. The CDR3 DNA reads TGTGCCAGTAGTTTCCCACTCGGACTAGCGGGATACAGTGAGCAGTTCTTC.